These 5 T cell receptor beta chains share one sample of origin, sequenced in a study of blood T cell repertoires in COVID-19 (dated by TCRdb to 2020 to 2022). Libraries were made using the immunoSEQ multiplex PCR assay. TCRdb obtained this table from immuneACCESS and retained in-frame rearrangements with V and J assigned. These tables miss some clones; where compared with another copy, unresolved V genes account for less than half of the shortfall, and the remainder is unexplained. This sample is represented by some 220,000 clones; approximately 80% of them were singletons. Clones ranked in the top ten supply about 13% of the sample. Sequencing was performed on peripheral blood. These receptors were taken from a human donor in a cohort sampled during active COVID-19.

This clone was recorded at least ten times. The junction shows a germline mismatch at one end, possibly a read error. The CDR3 nucleotides read TGTGCTAGCAGCCCTACCGACAGGGGAACCTACGAGCAGTACTTC. Translation gives CASSPTDRGTYEQYF. The chain links TRBV7-7 to TRBJ2-7; 8 positions agree with TRBD1. The germline V gene encodes CDR1 SSHAT and CDR2 FNYEAQ (reference sequence). The CDR3 runs 15 residues. The entire variable domain, with the rest obtained from reference TRBV7-7 and TRBJ2-7, is as follows: GAGVSQSPRYKVTKRGQDVTLRCDPISSHATLYWYQQALGQGPEFLTYFNYEAQPDKSGLPSDRFSAERPEGSISTLTIQRTEQRDSAMYRCASSPTDRGTYEQYFGPGTRLTVT.

This clone was seen once. The chain carries TRBV24-1 and TRBJ1-4; 7 nucleotides line up with TRBD1. Germline-derived CDR1 and CDR2 are KGHDR and SFDVKD. V dropped 5 bases and J dropped 4; count of bases not matched to a gene: 6. The CDR3 totals 15 residues. CDR3 sequence reads: CATSAPGGDNEKLFF. The CDR3, as DNA: TGTGCCACCAGTGCACCAGGGGGAGATAATGAAAAACTGTTTTTT.

Comments on this clone: The same CDR3 can be traced to other DNA sequences in this sample. This chain links TRBV3-1 (or the pseudogene TRBV3-2) with TRBJ1-5; no clear D gene. Germline assignment: CDR1 LGHDT and CDR2 YNNKEL (reference sequence). V lost 6 bases and J lost 1, with 10 bases in between. CDR3 length: 14 amino acids. The CDR3 DNA sequence: TGTGCCAGCAGTTTCGGGAACAGCAATCAGCCCCAGCATTTT. This gives the protein CASSFGNSNQPQHF.

The rearrangement uses TRBV6-2 or TRBV6-3 and TRBJ2-7; TRBD2 matches at 12 bases. With 5 bases clipped from V and 4 bases from J, the junction kept 3 bases outside the gene matches. This CDR3 is built from 14 residues. Germline-derived CDR1 and CDR2 are MNHEY and SVGEGT. In DNA, the CDR3 is TGTGCCAGCAGTCCCCTAGCGGGGGGGTACGAGCAGTACTTC. This gives the protein CASSPLAGGYEQYF.

Here the CDR3 reads CAWSASLGAPRGQPQHF. CDR3 nucleotide sequence: TGTGCCTGGAGCGCCTCCCTTGGAGCACCCAGGGGTCAGCCCCAGCATTTT. The chain is built from TRBV30 and TRBJ1-5; D might be TRBD1 (6 bases). Per the germline V gene, CDR1 is GTSNPN and CDR2 is SVGIG (reference sequence). The V and J ends lost 3 bases and 6 bases respectively, with 24 bases between them. The CDR3 extends over 17 amino acids.